A single sample is the source of the 27 T cell receptor beta chains below, sequenced in a study of blood T cells in healthy people across ages (dated by TCRdb to 2013 to 2016). Libraries were constructed by 5' RACE. Data came from an Illumina HiSeq 2500. A second roughly 6 to 11 cycle PCR used a sample-barcoded 5' primer and a J-beta primer mix. The public reads were reprocessed in TCRdb via fastp at Q25 and MiXCR, keeping in-frame beta chains. Here each entry gathers all rows of one CDR3 protein and keeps the most common genes and DNA. For this sample there are fewer than 1 million distinct CDR3 sequences; 40% to 50% appear just once. Together, the top ten hold about 19% of the sample. Sequenced input: blood. The receptors were gathered from a man aged 55-75 years in good health.

This chain links TRBV13 with TRBJ2-1, with 8 bases that match TRBD1. Germline V gene lookup returns CDR1 PRHDT and CDR2 FYEKMQ (reference sequence). This CDR3 is built from 14 residues. V lost 1 base, J lost 9 bases, and 5 bases stayed unmatched. CDR3 loop: CASSLAAGGGEQFF. The CDR3 DNA sequence: TGTGCCAGCAGCTTAGCGGCAGGGGGCGGTGAGCAGTTCTTC.

The chain carries TRBV5-1 and TRBJ2-1; D is tentatively TRBD1 or TRBD2 (5 bases each). Trimming shortened V by 2 bases and J by 4 bases, and 19 bases separated the two germline ends. The CDR3 extends over 17 amino acids. The germline gives CDR1 SGHRS, CDR2 YFSETQ. CDR3: CASSFTSGHGDYNEQFF. The CDR3 DNA is TGCGCCAGCAGCTTCACGTCGGGGCACGGTGATTACAATGAGCAGTTCTTC. The entire variable domain, with the rest obtained from reference TRBV5-1 and TRBJ2-1, is as follows: KAGVTQTPRYLIKTRGQQVTLSCSPISGHRSVSWYQQTPGQGLQFLFEYFSETQRNKGNFPGRFSGRQFSNSRSEMNVSTLELGDSALYLCASSFTSGHGDYNEQFFGPGTRLTVL.

This clonotype was counted a few times. The V gene is TRBV2, the J gene TRBJ2-7; possible D gene TRBD1, 5 bases. V was shortened by 7 bases and J by 3 bases, with 10 bases between the two germline ends. The CDR3 has 12 amino acids. Germline V gene data show CDR1 as SNHLY and CDR2 as FYNNEI. The chain's CDR3 is CASNRGVYEQYF. In DNA, the CDR3 is TGTGCCAGCAATAGGGGCGTCTACGAGCAGTACTTC.

The chain carries TRBV15 and TRBJ2-3, with 10 bases lining up with TRBD1. CDR3 length: 16 amino acids. Trimming took 1 base from V and 3 from J; bases not matched to a gene: 4. The germline CDR1 and CDR2 sequences are LNHNV and YYDKDF (reference sequence). CDR3 coding DNA: TGTGCCACCAGCAGAGGGACAGGGGGATGGACAGATACGCAGTATTTT. It encodes CATSRGTGGWTDTQYF.

The rearrangement uses TRBV6-5 and TRBJ1-4; maybe TRBD1 (6 bases). CDR1 is MNHEY, CDR2 SVGAGI, per germline. V was trimmed by 6 bases and J by 4 bases, leaving 15 bases between them. This CDR3 is built from 15 residues. CDR3 in DNA: TGTGCCAGCAGCCCTCAGGGACACCGTAATGAAAAACTGTTTTTT. Residues: CASSPQGHRNEKLFF.

J is TRBJ1-5 and V is TRBV6-5, with a possible D match to TRBD1 (6 bases). Per germline, CDR1 MNHEY and CDR2 SVGAGI. CDR3 length: 14 amino acids. Trimming removed 6 bases from V and 1 base from J, with 10 bases in between. CDR3 in amino acids: CASRSRGSNQPQHF. CDR3 sequence (DNA): TGTGCCAGCAGATCCAGGGGAAGCAATCAGCCCCAGCATTTT.

This clonotype was seen repeatedly, ten times or more. V gene TRBV4-3 combines with J gene TRBJ2-5, with D maybe TRBD2 (5 bases). CDR3 length: 12 amino acids. Trimming shortened V by 0 bases and J by 7 bases, and 6 bases separated the two germline ends. CDR1 and CDR2 from the germline V gene are LGHNA and YSLEER. The CDR3 coding sequence is TGCGCCAGCAGCCAAGAAGGGAGGACCCAGTACTTC. Its protein product is CASSQEGRTQYF.

Only a few counts were recorded for this clonotype. The chain couples TRBV11-2 to TRBJ1-1; the match to TRBD1 covers 8 bases. Germline V gene data show CDR1 as SGHAT and CDR2 as FQNNGV. This CDR3 comprises 15 residues. Unmatched junction bases numbered 9, after V lost 5 bases and J lost 4 bases. The CDR3 nucleotides read TGTGCCAGCAGCATGCTCAGGGGGCTCAGCACTGAAGCTTTCTTT. Protein: CASSMLRGLSTEAFF. The full variable domain, rest sourced from reference TRBV11-2 and TRBJ1-1, is EAGVAQSPRYKIIEKRQSVAFWCNPISGHATLYWYQQILGQGPKLLIQFQNNGVVDDSQLPKDRFSAERLKGVDSTLKIQPAKLEDSAVYLCASSMLRGLSTEAFFGQGTRLTVV.

There are a few counts of this clonotype. The rearrangement uses TRBV4-1 and TRBJ1-5, with 9 bases fitting TRBD1. The CDR3 has 15 residues. Germline CDR1 MGHRA, CDR2 YSYEKL. J lost 3 bases, V lost 4 bases, and 4 bases had no gene match. The CDR3 loop is CASSRTGEFNQPQHF. The CDR3 DNA is TGCGCCAGCAGCCGGACAGGGGAATTCAATCAGCCCCAGCATTTT.

The chain carries TRBV20-1 and TRBJ2-7; 9 bases agree with TRBD2. Per germline, CDR1 DFQATT and CDR2 SNEGSKA (reference sequence). With 3 bases clipped from V and 7 bases from J, the junction kept 10 bases outside the gene matches. The CDR3 covers 14 residues. The CDR3 region is CSASGAGGPSEQYF. The CDR3 nucleotides read TGCAGTGCTAGTGGAGCGGGGGGCCCATCAGAGCAGTACTTC.

The V and J genes are TRBV12-5 and TRBJ2-1; weak D call: TRBD1 (6 bases). CDR3 length: 14 residues. V lost 3 bases and J lost 13, with 19 bases in between. Germline V gene data show CDR1 as LGHNT and CDR2 as FRNRAP. For the CDR3, the DNA is TGTGCTAGTGGTTTAGGGACACTACAAGAGACCCAGTTCTTC. Translated, it gives CASGLGTLQETQFF.

The gene calls are TRBV18 and TRBJ1-2; 7 bases are shared with TRBD1. The CDR3 length is 17 residues. The V gene's germline CDR1 is KGHSH and CDR2 LQKENI. The trim removed 1 base at V and 7 bases at J, leaving 15 bases unmatched. CDR3: CASSPRDSPDVKGGYTF. CDR3 nucleotides: TGTGCCAGCTCACCACGGGACAGCCCTGACGTTAAGGGTGGCTACACCTTC.

In its sample, this clonotype was seen a few times. CDR3 bases: TGTGCCAGCACCGTGACAGGAACCTATGGCTACACCTTC. It specifies CASTVTGTYGYTF. The chain joins TRBV12-3 or TRBV12-4 to TRBJ1-2; possible D gene TRBD1, 6 bases. The germline V and J ends were trimmed by 7 bases and 4 bases, with 13 bases remaining between them. The CDR3 totals 13 residues.

CDR3: CASSQDWSVGTEAFF. Written as DNA, the CDR3 is TGCGCCAGCAGCCAAGACTGGAGCGTAGGGACTGAAGCTTTCTTT. The chain joins TRBV4-3 to TRBJ1-1; unclear D gene. The germline V and J ends were trimmed by 0 bases and 5 bases, with 13 bases remaining between them. The CDR3 contains 15 residues. Germline CDR1 reads LGHNA; CDR2 reads YSLEER.

This clonotype was detected only a few times. The rearrangement uses TRBV14 and TRBJ2-3; 11 bases agree with TRBD1. CDR3 length: 15 residues. Losses at the gene ends were 6 bases for V and 4 bases for J; bases not matched to a gene: 6. Germline CDR1 and CDR2: SGHDN and FVKESK. The chain's CDR3 is CASRPGTGGPDTQYF. Here the CDR3 DNA reads TGTGCCAGCAGACCCGGGACAGGGGGTCCAGATACGCAGTATTTT.

The chain links TRBV7-9 to TRBJ1-1; perhaps TRBD1 as D (6 bases). Germline V CDR1 and CDR2: SEHNR, FQNEAQ (reference sequence). The CDR3 length is 15 residues. V was clipped by 2 bases and J by 4 bases, with 14 bases between them. CDR3 residues: CASSLQGTQLTEAFF. The DNA for the CDR3 is TGTGCCAGCAGCTTACAGGGGACTCAACTCACTGAAGCTTTCTTT.

The table lists this clonotype with a count of one. One end of the junction does not line up with germline, which may come from a read error. The rearrangement joins TRBV18 to TRBJ2-3; 10 nucleotides line up with TRBD2. The CDR3 consists of 16 residues. Germline CDR1 reads KGHSH; CDR2 reads LQKENI. CDR3 DNA: TGTGCCAGCTCACCAGGCCAGCGGGGGGGCACGGATACGCAGTATTTT. Translating gives CASSPGQRGGTDTQYF.

Only a few counts were recorded for this clonotype. The chain uses TRBV6-4 and TRBJ2-7; weak D call: TRBD1 (6 bases). The CDR3 extends over 13 amino acids. With 7 bases removed from V and 5 bases from J, the gap between germline ends came to 15 bases. The germline CDR1 and CDR2 sequences are MRHNA and SNTAGT. The CDR3 protein is CASILGHFDEQYF. As DNA, the CDR3 is TGTGCCAGCATACTGGGACACTTCGACGAGCAGTACTTC.

Written as DNA, the CDR3 is TGTGCCAGCACATTACTAGACAGGATGAACACTGAAGCTTTCTTT. Its translation: CASTLLDRMNTEAFF. The V gene is TRBV7-9, the J gene TRBJ1-1; possible D gene TRBD1, 6 bases. V lost 7 bases to trimming and J lost 0 bases, with 15 bases between them. The CDR3 has 15 amino acids. Germline V lookup: CDR1 SEHNR, CDR2 FQNEAQ (reference sequence).

The gene calls are TRBV27 and TRBJ2-5, with D possibly being TRBD2 (6 bases). The CDR3 loop spans 13 amino acids. The germline CDR1 and CDR2 sequences are MNHEY and SMNVEV (reference sequence). Trimming removed 3 bases from V and 11 bases from J, with 16 bases in between. In nucleotides, the CDR3 is TGTGCCAGCAGTTTTGGCAACCCGGGGGAGCAGTACTTC. Its translation: CASSFGNPGEQYF.

The chain recombines TRBV6-5 with TRBJ1-6; 9 bases map to TRBD1. This CDR3 is 14 amino acids long. Trimming at V came to 7 bases and at J to 8 bases, leaving 6 bases not matched to a gene. The germline CDR1 and CDR2 sequences are MNHEY and SVGAGI. CDR3 residues: CASTSDRGHSPLHF. The CDR3 nucleotides are TGTGCCAGCACCTCGGACAGGGGTCATTCACCCCTCCACTTT.

The chain uses TRBV20-1 and TRBJ2-3; 11 positions match TRBD2. The J segment lost 2 bases and the V segment lost 6 bases, leaving 7 bases of the junction unmatched. From germline, CDR1 is DFQATT and CDR2 SNEGSKA (reference sequence). CDR3 size: 15 residues. The CDR3 is CSAPGTSGPTDTQYF. CDR3 DNA sequence: TGCAGTGCACCAGGGACTAGCGGACCCACAGATACGCAGTATTTT.

The chain has TRBV10-3 and TRBJ1-1; TRBD1 matches at 7 bases. Looked up from germline, CDR1 is ENHRY and CDR2 is SYGVKD. This CDR3 is 14 amino acids long. V trimming: 6 bases; J trimming: 0 bases; junction bases outside the gene matches: 4. CDR3 sequence reads: CAIRRDSLNTEAFF. For the CDR3, the DNA is TGTGCCATCAGGAGGGACAGTCTGAACACTGAAGCTTTCTTT.

This clonotype has ten or more counts. Given a much more abundant clone one base away, this may be a read error. The chain carries TRBV20-1 and TRBJ1-1; weak D call: TRBD1 (5 bases). Germline V gene sequence: CDR1 DFQATT, CDR2 SNEGSKA (reference sequence). The CDR3 is 10 amino acids. CDR3 DNA sequence: TGCAGGGCCACATGGGGGACTTCTTTCTTT. Protein: CRATWGTSFF.

The chain couples TRBV6-5 to TRBJ1-6; 7 nucleotides line up with TRBD1. Per the germline V gene, CDR1 is MNHEY and CDR2 is SVGAGI. With V trimmed by 5 bases and J by 9 bases, 7 bases remained unmatched. The CDR3 sequence is 14 residues long. CDR3 DNA: TGTGCCAGCAGTCACGGGACAGTCTCTTCACCCCTCCACTTT. Translating gives CASSHGTVSSPLHF.

V usage is TRBV20-1 and J usage is TRBJ2-2, with D possibly matching TRBD1 (5 bases). The length of the CDR3 is 13 residues. The V end was cut by 5 bases, the J end by 4 bases, with 11 bases between. The germline V gene encodes CDR1 DFQATT and CDR2 SNEGSKA (reference sequence). This chain's CDR3 is CSACPGSTGELFF. The CDR3 region has the DNA TGCAGTGCTTGTCCAGGGTCCACCGGGGAGCTGTTTTTT.

This clonotype occurred a few times. The J gene is TRBJ2-3, the V gene TRBV20-1, with TRBD2 matching 8 bases. The ends lost 3 bases at V and 1 base at J; junction bases unmatched: 12. There are 17 residues in the CDR3. Germline-derived CDR1 and CDR2 are DFQATT and SNEGSKA (reference sequence). The CDR3 sequence: CSASGLWDSGGTDTQYF. The DNA of the CDR3 is TGCAGTGCTAGCGGCCTTTGGGATAGCGGGGGCACAGATACGCAGTATTTT.